This T cell receptor beta chain comes out of a study of T cells in tuberculosis. Whole-study context: In South Africa, adults with active tuberculosis were compared with IGRA-negative and latently infected IGRA-positive adolescents.

Repertoires were generated with immunoSEQ multiplex PCR, while TCRdb's copy carries only in-frame clones and drops some. This sample has about 33,000 clones, with roughly 85% found just once. Trimming at V came to 4 bases and at J to 12 bases, leaving 17 bases not matched to a gene. The CDR3 covers 16 residues. Germline lookup yields CDR1 SGHTA and CDR2 FQGNSA. Time point denoted: new active TB diagnosis, blood taken before or within 7 days of starting treatment. V is TRBV7-2 and J is TRBJ2-3; 9 bases fit TRBD2. The sequence came from an adult with tuberculosis. This specimen was PBMCs, taken at tuberculosis diagnosis. The CDR3 coding sequence is TGTGCCAGCAGCTCGGGATTTAGCGGGGGTATTGATGTCCAGTATTTT. This encodes CASSSGFSGGIDVQYF.